The clone carrying this TCR beta chain was counted once. These data originate in a study of blood T cell repertoires in COVID-19. Study context: Specimens from acute and convalescent COVID-19 originated in the United States, Italy and Spain. The cDNA or gDNA used as material had been derived from T cells, B-cell-depleted T cells, or PBMCs.

Germline CDR1 reads MNHEY; CDR2 reads SMNVEV (reference sequence). This CDR3 region has 13 residues. The germline V and J ends were trimmed by 2 bases and 4 bases, with 6 bases remaining between them. In the authors' workflow: Reference gene primer amplification in the assay estimated nucleated cell counts. Sequenced by immunoSEQ multiplex PCR; TCRdb stores in-frame clones only, minus some. The D gene and trimming were derived from the DNA, and the V and J assignments and clone size from that table. Here the sample spans about 200,000 clones, around four fifths being singletons. Input material: peripheral blood. The TCR originated in a human donor with acute or convalescent COVID-19. The donor label of this sample is uncertain. This chain links TRBV27 with TRBJ1-5; D not resolved. The CDR3 protein is CASSLNGNQPQHF. The DNA for the CDR3 is TGTGCCAGCAGTTTAAACGGGAATCAGCCCCAGCATTTT.